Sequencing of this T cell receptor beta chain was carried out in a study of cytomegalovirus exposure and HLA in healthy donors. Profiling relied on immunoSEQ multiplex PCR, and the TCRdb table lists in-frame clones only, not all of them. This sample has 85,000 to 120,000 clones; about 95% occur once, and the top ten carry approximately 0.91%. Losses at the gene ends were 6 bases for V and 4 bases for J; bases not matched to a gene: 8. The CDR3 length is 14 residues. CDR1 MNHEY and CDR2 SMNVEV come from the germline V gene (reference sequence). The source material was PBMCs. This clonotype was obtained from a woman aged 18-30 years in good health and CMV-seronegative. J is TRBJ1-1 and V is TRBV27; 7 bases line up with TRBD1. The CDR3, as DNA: TGTGCCAGCAGGGGTATAGGGGGCGTCACTGAAGCTTTCTTT. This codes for CASRGIGGVTEAFF.